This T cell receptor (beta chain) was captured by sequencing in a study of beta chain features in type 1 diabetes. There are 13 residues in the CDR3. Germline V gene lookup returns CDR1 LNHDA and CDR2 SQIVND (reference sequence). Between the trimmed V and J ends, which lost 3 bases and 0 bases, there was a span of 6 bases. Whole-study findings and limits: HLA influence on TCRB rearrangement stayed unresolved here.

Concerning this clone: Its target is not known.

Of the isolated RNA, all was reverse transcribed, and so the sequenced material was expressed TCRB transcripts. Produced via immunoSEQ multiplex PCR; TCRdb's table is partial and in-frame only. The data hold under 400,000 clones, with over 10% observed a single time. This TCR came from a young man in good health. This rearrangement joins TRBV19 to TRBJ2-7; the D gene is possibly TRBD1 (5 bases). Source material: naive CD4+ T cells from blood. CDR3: CASSIQGSYEQYF. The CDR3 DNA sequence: TGTGCCAGTAGTATCCAGGGCTCCTACGAGCAGTACTTC.